The 16 T cell receptor beta chains in this list originate from one sample, sequenced in a study of neurological immune-mediated disorders (dated by TCRdb to the late 2010s). Library generation was performed with 5' RACE. The instrument given in TCRdb is Illumina HiSeq 2500. Starting from the raw public reads, TCRdb applied fastp trimming at Q25, assembled clones with MiXCR and retained in-frame beta chains. Rows are unified per CDR3 protein, each entry keeping the most common DNA and genes. In all, the sample holds tens of thousands of distinct CDR3 sequences, and 5.8% of those were seen once. The ten largest make up approximately 1.5% of the sample. Sequences were obtained from CD4+ T cells from blood. The receptors were sampled from a woman under 30 with multiple sclerosis.

This clonotype was seen at least ten times. This chain links TRBV7-8 with TRBJ2-3; TRBD2 matches 7 bases. The CDR3 has 18 amino acids. Trimming took 2 bases from V and 6 from J; bases not matched to a gene: 17. In germline, CDR1 is SGHVS, CDR2 FQNEAQ. In DNA form, the CDR3 reads TGTGCCAGCAGCTTAAGGGACCCGGGACTACCAACCGAGGATACGCAGTATTTT. Its translation: CASSLRDPGLPTEDTQYF.

This clonotype was found many times. The rearrangement links TRBV6-2 or TRBV6-3 to TRBJ2-2; unclear D gene. The CDR3 is 16 residues long. Germline V gene data show CDR1 as MNHEY and CDR2 as SVGEGT. V lost 0 bases, J lost 1 base, and 9 bases lay in between. CDR3 residues: CASSYSIRLNTGELFF. Written as DNA, the CDR3 is TGTGCCAGCAGTTACTCTATCAGACTGAACACCGGGGAGCTGTTTTTT.

There are many counts of this clonotype. The J gene is TRBJ1-1, the V gene TRBV5-1; D might be TRBD1 (6 bases). Trimming shortened V by 4 bases and J by 4 bases, and 17 bases separated the two germline ends. This CDR3 is built from 15 residues. CDR1 is SGHRS, CDR2 YFSETQ, per germline. Written as DNA, the CDR3 is TGCGCCAGCAGCCGGGGGCGGGACAAGGCCACTGAAGCTTTCTTT. Protein product: CASSRGRDKATEAFF. The whole variable domain, remainder taken from reference TRBV5-1 and TRBJ1-1, is KAGVTQTPRYLIKTRGQQVTLSCSPISGHRSVSWYQQTPGQGLQFLFEYFSETQRNKGNFPGRFSGRQFSNSRSEMNVSTLELGDSALYLCASSRGRDKATEAFFGQGTRLTVV.

This clonotype was seen ten or more times. The V gene is TRBV27, the J gene TRBJ2-7; the D gene is possibly TRBD1 (5 bases). This CDR3 region has 14 residues. V was shortened by 6 bases and J by 2 bases, with 14 bases between the two germline ends. Germline CDR1 MNHEY, CDR2 SMNVEV (reference sequence). The CDR3 sequence: CASRGQGRPYEQYF. CDR3 nucleotide sequence: TGTGCCAGCAGGGGTCAGGGTCGGCCCTACGAGCAGTACTTC.

This clonotype was seen repeatedly, ten times or more. This rearrangement joins TRBV5-6 to TRBJ2-3, with 11 bases fitting TRBD1. V dropped 4 bases and J dropped 4; count of bases not matched to a gene: 8. Germline V CDR1 and CDR2: SGHDT, YYEEEE. This CDR3 comprises 16 residues. In nucleotides, the CDR3 is TGTGCCAGCAGCGGGACCGGGACAGGGGGAGCAGATACGCAGTATTTT. This encodes CASSGTGTGGADTQYF.

This clonotype was detected ten times or more. The chain uses TRBV7-9 and TRBJ1-1; D not certain. Between the trimmed V and J ends, which lost 9 bases and 6 bases, there was a span of 11 bases. This CDR3 spans 11 amino acids. Germline values: CDR1 SEHNR, CDR2 FQNEAQ (reference sequence). For the CDR3, the DNA is TGTGCCAGTATTGAGGGCCCTGAAGCTTTCTTT. This gives the protein CASIEGPEAFF.

In this sample, this clonotype turned up many times. The CDR3 loop is CASSFGGRAVNEQFF. The CDR3 coding sequence is TGTGCCAGCAGCTTTGGCGGGAGGGCCGTAAATGAGCAGTTCTTC. This chain links TRBV7-2 with TRBJ2-1; 9 bases fit TRBD2. The CDR3 totals 15 residues. V dropped 3 bases and J dropped 7; count of bases not matched to a gene: 7. Germline CDR1 SGHTA, CDR2 FQGNSA.

The chain uses TRBV7-8 and TRBJ2-3; tentatively, D is TRBD2 (6 bases). This CDR3 contains 16 residues. V lost 2 bases to trimming and J lost 4 bases, with 16 bases between them. Germline loops: CDR1 SGHVS, CDR2 FQNEAQ. The CDR3 sequence is CASSLPRTTNADTQYF. As DNA, the CDR3 is TGTGCCAGCAGCTTACCTCGGACTACAAACGCAGATACGCAGTATTTT.

The V and J genes are TRBV20-1 and TRBJ1-1, with a tentative D call TRBD1 (6 bases). Deletions cut 7 bases from V and 1 base from J, with 10 bases between. The germline V gene has CDR1 DFQATT and CDR2 SNEGSKA (reference sequence). The CDR3 totals 12 residues. The CDR3 DNA reads TGCAGTGGTCCGACAGGGAACACTGAAGCTTTCTTT. Residues: CSGPTGNTEAFF.

This clonotype was detected ten times or more. This sequence joins TRBV20-1 and TRBJ2-1; 15 bases agree with TRBD2. Germline CDR1 reads DFQATT; CDR2 reads SNEGSKA (reference sequence). V lost 1 base to trimming and J lost 9 bases; unmatched junction nucleotides: 7. The CDR3 spans 16 residues. CDR3 protein: CSARVGLAGGQSEQFF. CDR3 DNA: TGCAGTGCTAGAGTAGGACTAGCGGGGGGGCAGAGTGAGCAGTTCTTC.

The sample holds many counts of this clonotype. The gene calls are TRBV7-2 and TRBJ1-2; D is unclear. CDR1 and CDR2 from the germline V gene are SGHTA and FQGNSA. Trimming took 5 bases from V and 1 from J, leaving 17 bases between them. This CDR3 spans 16 amino acids. The CDR3 DNA follows: TGTGCCAGCAGCACCCAAACGGGAAGAATTAACTATGGCTACACCTTC. This translates into CASSTQTGRINYGYTF.

This clonotype was recorded many times. The chain is built from TRBV3-1 and TRBJ1-2, with TRBD1 matching 12 bases. Germline V gives CDR1 LGHDT, CDR2 YNNKEL (reference sequence). CDR3 size: 16 residues. V lost 3 bases to trimming and J lost 6 bases; unmatched junction nucleotides: 8. The CDR3 DNA sequence: TGTGCCAGCAGCCAGTTCCCGGGACAGGGGGCGCATGGCTACACCTTC. Translated: CASSQFPGQGAHGYTF.

The V gene is TRBV12-3 or TRBV12-4, the J gene TRBJ2-1; a possible D gene is TRBD2 (5 bases). This CDR3 spans 16 amino acids. V was cut by 6 bases and J by 0 bases, with 15 bases left in between. CDR3 bases: TGTGCCAGCAGAAAACTGACTAAAAGCTCCTACAATGAGCAGTTCTTC. Its protein is CASRKLTKSSYNEQFF.

This clonotype was seen many times. The chain couples TRBV11-2 to TRBJ1-5, with TRBD1 as a possible D gene (6 bases). CDR3 length: 15 amino acids. Germline-derived CDR1 and CDR2 are SGHAT and FQNNGV. Trimming stripped 4 bases from V and 6 bases from J, with 16 bases between. The CDR3 nucleotides read TGTGCCAGCAGCTCAAATACAGGGAGAGGTCAGCCCCAGCATTTT. Translation gives CASSSNTGRGQPQHF.

This clonotype was found many times. The J gene is TRBJ2-7, the V gene TRBV21-1. TRBV21-1 constitutes a pseudogene. This CDR3 region has 10 residues. CDR3 in amino acids: CASSSYEQYF. DNA for the CDR3: TGTGCCAGCAGCAGCTACGAGCAGTACTTC.

This clonotype was detected ten times or more. The chain combines TRBV14 with TRBJ2-1; 12 nucleotides line up with TRBD2. V lost 4 bases and J lost 1; bases outside the gene matches: 8. Germline lookup yields CDR1 SGHDN and CDR2 FVKESK. The CDR3 sequence is 18 residues long. The CDR3: CASSPRPLAGGSYNEQFF. CDR3 in DNA: TGTGCCAGCAGCCCCAGGCCACTAGCGGGAGGATCCTACAATGAGCAGTTCTTC.